These 29 T cell receptor beta chains were sequenced from one sample in a study of beta chain features in type 1 diabetes. General study findings and limits: Among patients with Type 1 diabetes, TCRB CDR3s were moderately but significantly shorter in every one of the four CD4+ subsets.

Expressed TCRB transcripts were sequenced because the entire RNA isolate underwent reverse transcription. Produced via immunoSEQ multiplex PCR; TCRdb's table is partial and in-frame only. The data show under 300,000 clones, about 15% seen once. Their antigens remain unidentified. The sample consisted of naive CD4+ T cells from blood. The source is a man aged 25 to 40 with type 1 diabetes.

This clone was observed a handful of times. This sequence joins TRBV25-1 and TRBJ2-7, with a weak D call TRBD1 (6 bases). Trimming removed 2 bases at V and 0 bases at J, with 14 bases between. Per the germline V gene, CDR1 is MGHDK and CDR2 is SYGVNS. The CDR3 spans 16 residues. For the CDR3, the DNA is TGTGCCAGCAGTGAAGGGGTGCGGACAGACTCCTACGAGCAGTACTTC. Protein: CASSEGVRTDSYEQYF.

A few counts support this clone. The rearrangement links TRBV5-4 to TRBJ2-7; D ambiguous. V was clipped by 4 bases and J by 6 bases, with 8 bases between them. CDR1 is SGHNT and CDR2 is YYREEE in the germline V gene (reference sequence). The length of the CDR3 is 11 residues. CDR3 bases: TGTGCCAGCAGCCAATCTACCGAGCAGTACTTC. Amino acids: CASSQSTEQYF.

A note on this clone: Other DNA sequences in this sample translate to the same CDR3. The J gene is TRBJ2-7, the V gene TRBV5-1; D gene unclear. This CDR3 contains 13 residues. Germline V gene data show CDR1 as SGHRS and CDR2 as YFSETQ. V was shortened by 2 bases and J by 2 bases, with 8 bases between the two germline ends. The CDR3 spells CASSFGQTYEQYF. In nucleotides, the CDR3 is TGCGCCAGCAGCTTTGGCCAGACCTACGAGCAGTACTTC.

The chain is built from TRBV5-1 and TRBJ2-1, with D possibly TRBD1 on 7 matching bases. CDR3 size: 15 residues. Germline lookup yields CDR1 SGHRS and CDR2 YFSETQ. Trimming removed 3 bases at V and 0 bases at J, with 10 bases between. CDR3 amino acids: CASSWGDSSYNEQFF. As DNA, the CDR3 is TGCGCCAGCAGCTGGGGGGACAGCTCCTACAATGAGCAGTTCTTC.

This sequence joins TRBV6-5 and TRBJ2-1, with D maybe TRBD1 (6 bases). Germline loops: CDR1 MNHEY, CDR2 SVGAGI. The CDR3 sequence is 13 residues long. Trimming removed 5 bases from V and 6 bases from J, with 11 bases in between. The CDR3 sequence is CASSPGTTNEQFF. The CDR3 nucleotides are TGTGCCAGCAGTCCCGGGACAACCAATGAGCAGTTCTTC.

V and J are TRBV13 and TRBJ2-1; possibly TRBD2 for D (5 bases). The CDR3 has 13 amino acids. Per germline, CDR1 PRHDT and CDR2 FYEKMQ (reference sequence). The V end lost 5 bases, the J end lost 7 bases, and 12 bases lay between the germline ends. CDR3 loop: CASSAPLGNEQFF. In nucleotides, the CDR3 is TGTGCCAGCAGCGCCCCACTAGGTAATGAGCAGTTCTTC.

This clone showed up just a few times. The chain carries TRBV6-6 and TRBJ2-1, with D unresolved. The CDR3 loop spans 14 amino acids. Germline V gene data show CDR1 as MNHNY and CDR2 as SVGAGI (reference sequence). Trimming left V 6 bases short and J 7 bases short, with 16 bases between. DNA of the CDR3: TGTGCCAGCAGCCGAAACCCAAAGAGGAATGAGCAGTTCTTC. Protein: CASSRNPKRNEQFF.

This chain connects TRBV5-1 to TRBJ2-3; TRBD2 matches at 14 bases. The V segment lost 4 bases and the J segment 8 bases; nucleotides outside the gene matches: 6. Germline CDR1 and CDR2: SGHRS and YFSETQ. The CDR3 contains 15 residues. DNA for the CDR3: TGCGCCAGCAGCGGTGGGACTAGCGGGAGTGGTACGCAGTATTTT. Translating gives CASSGGTSGSGTQYF.

Only a few counts were recorded for this clone. V usage is TRBV6-6 and J usage is TRBJ2-3; TRBD2 matches 12 bases. Germline trimming cut 6 bases from V and 6 bases from J; bases unmatched to any gene: 7. The CDR3 totals 15 residues. Germline V gene sequence: CDR1 MNHNY, CDR2 SVGAGI (reference sequence). DNA of the CDR3: TGTGCCAGCAGCCCGGGACTAGCGGGTCCGGATACGCAGTATTTT. It specifies CASSPGLAGPDTQYF.

In this sample, this clone turned up a few times. The genes are TRBV7-9 and TRBJ2-1, with TRBD1 matching over 7 bases. The CDR3 extends over 15 amino acids. Germline-derived CDR1 and CDR2 are SEHNR and FQNEAQ (reference sequence). After removal of 1 base from V and 7 bases from J, the junction contained 7 bases not matched to a gene. CDR3 loop: CASSLERTGLNEQFF. For the CDR3, the DNA is TGTGCCAGCAGCTTAGAGCGGACAGGCCTTAATGAGCAGTTCTTC. Looking up the rest from reference TRBV7-9 and TRBJ2-1 gives the full variable domain: DTGVSQNPRHKITKRGQNVTFRCDPISEHNRLYWYRQTLGQGPEFLTYFQNEAQLEKSRLLSDRFSAERPKGSFSTLEIQRTEQGDSAMYLCASSLERTGLNEQFFGPGTRLTVL.

The chain couples TRBV9 to TRBJ2-1, with 13 bases that match TRBD2. The V and J ends lost 4 bases and 0 bases, in that order; junction bases with no gene match: 10. The CDR3 is 19 residues long. Germline lookup yields CDR1 SGDLS and CDR2 YYNGEE. CDR3 bases: TGTGCCAGCAGCCCATCGACTAGCGGGGGGCTCAGCTCCTACAATGAGCAGTTCTTC. Translated, it gives CASSPSTSGGLSSYNEQFF.

This clone was detected only a few times. The chain is built from TRBV7-9 and TRBJ2-1; 7 nucleotides agree with TRBD1. CDR3 length: 16 amino acids. The germline CDR1 and CDR2 sequences are SEHNR and FQNEAQ (reference sequence). V trimming: 5 bases; J trimming: 5 bases; junction bases outside the gene matches: 12. CDR3 nucleotides: TGTGCCAGCAGCCGAGCCCTGGGACAGAACCACAATGAGCAGTTCTTC. Amino acids: CASSRALGQNHNEQFF.

The table lists this clone with a few counts. This chain links TRBV11-2 with TRBJ2-2, with TRBD1 identical over 7 bases. V trimming: 5 bases; J trimming: 4 bases; junction bases outside the gene matches: 7. Germline V CDR1 and CDR2: SGHAT, FQNNGV. CDR3 length: 15 residues. CDR3 in DNA: TGTGCCAGCAGCCACCGGGACAGACCCACCGGGGAGCTGTTTTTT. This encodes CASSHRDRPTGELFF.

This chain joins TRBV5-4 and TRBJ1-1; 7 nucleotides agree with TRBD1. The CDR3 consists of 14 residues. Germline lookup yields CDR1 SGHNT and CDR2 YYREEE (reference sequence). J lost 5 bases, V lost 0 bases, and 4 bases had no gene match. The CDR3 region is CASSLGTGLTEAFF. The CDR3 DNA sequence: TGTGCCAGCAGCTTGGGGACAGGATTGACTGAAGCTTTCTTT. Filled out from reference TRBV5-4 and TRBJ1-1, the complete variable domain reads ETGVTQSPTHLIKTRGQQVTLRCSSQSGHNTVSWYQQALGQGPQFIFQYYREEENGRGNFPPRFSGLQFPNYSSELNVNALELDDSALYLCASSLGTGLTEAFFGQGTRLTVV.

The chain employs TRBV7-2 and TRBJ2-7; D not resolved. The V gene's germline CDR1 is SGHTA and CDR2 FQGNSA. The CDR3 spans 14 residues. V gave up 1 base and J gave up 3 bases, with 10 bases separating them. CDR3 coding DNA: TGTGCCAGCAGCTTAGTTGGCGACAACTACGAGCAGTACTTC. This sequence encodes CASSLVGDNYEQYF.

In its sample, this clone was seen a few times. J is TRBJ1-2 and V is TRBV10-3; D is possibly TRBD1 (6 bases). The CDR3 consists of 12 residues. Trimming took off 4 bases at V and 7 bases at J, with 10 bases between the two ends. Per the germline V gene, CDR1 is ENHRY and CDR2 is SYGVKD. The CDR3 DNA follows: TGTGCCATCAGTGTTGAGGGGGTTGGCTACACCTTC. As protein: CAISVEGVGYTF.

The V call is TRBV6-5, the J call TRBJ1-1, with TRBD1 as a possible D gene (6 bases). Germline V lookup: CDR1 MNHEY, CDR2 SVGAGI. The V gene lost 4 bases and the J gene lost 1 base, with 10 bases spanning the gap. The length of the CDR3 is 14 residues. The CDR3: CASSFRGWNTEAFF. DNA of the CDR3: TGTGCCAGCAGTTTCAGGGGATGGAACACTGAAGCTTTCTTT.

This clone was seen a handful of times. The V gene is TRBV10-3, the J gene TRBJ1-2; possibly TRBD1 for D (6 bases). This CDR3 contains 15 residues. V was cut by 0 bases and J by 4 bases, with 12 bases left in between. Germline-derived CDR1 and CDR2 are ENHRY and SYGVKD. The CDR3 nucleotides are TGTGCCATCAGTGAGTCCCTTGGACAGCCCTATGGCTACACCTTC. Protein product: CAISESLGQPYGYTF.

About this clone: Different DNA sequences within this sample yield the same CDR3. This rearrangement joins TRBV18 to TRBJ1-1; 7 bases agree with TRBD1. V lost 3 bases and J lost 2; bases outside the gene matches: 3. CDR1 is KGHSH, CDR2 LQKENI, per germline. This CDR3 spans 14 amino acids. The CDR3 bases are TGTGCCAGCTCACCCGGGACAGAAAACACTGAAGCTTTCTTT. It specifies CASSPGTENTEAFF.

Concerning this clone: Other DNA sequences of this sample code for an identical CDR3. V usage is TRBV30 and J usage is TRBJ2-5; 7 nucleotides match TRBD1. The V and J ends lost 1 base and 3 bases, in that order; junction bases with no gene match: 2. Germline-derived CDR1 and CDR2 are GTSNPN and SVGIG (reference sequence). The CDR3 is made up of 13 amino acids. Written as DNA, the CDR3 is TGTGCCTGGAGTGGAACAGGGGAAGAGACCCAGTACTTC. Translating it yields CAWSGTGEETQYF.

The V call is TRBV30, the J call TRBJ2-5, with 16 nucleotides matching TRBD2. CDR1 and CDR2 from the germline V gene are GTSNPN and SVGIG (reference sequence). The CDR3 is 15 amino acids. V lost 4 bases, J lost 5 bases, and 4 bases stayed unmatched. The CDR3 sequence is CAWKPGLAGGETQYF. For the CDR3, the DNA is TGTGCCTGGAAGCCGGGACTAGCGGGAGGGGAGACCCAGTACTTC.

The chain employs TRBV4-1 and TRBJ2-1, with 11 bases identical to TRBD2. Unmatched junction bases numbered 11, after V lost 7 bases and J lost 3 bases. The germline gives CDR1 MGHRA, CDR2 YSYEKL. The CDR3 extends over 17 amino acids. CDR3 sequence reads: CASTPSRLAGNYNEQFF. As DNA, the CDR3 is TGCGCCAGCACCCCTTCCCGACTAGCGGGGAACTACAATGAGCAGTTCTTC.

This clone was found a few times. The V and J genes are TRBV2 and TRBJ2-5; D unclear. Per the germline V gene, CDR1 is SNHLY and CDR2 is FYNNEI. The CDR3 is made up of 12 amino acids. The V end lost 8 bases, the J end lost 5 bases, and 12 bases lay between the germline ends. The DNA of the CDR3 is TGTGCCAGCCTATATGCCGGGGAGACCCAGTACTTC. Translation: CASLYAGETQYF.

A word on this clone: Its ends do not fully match the called genes, so a read error is possible. The chain joins TRBV4-2 to TRBJ2-7, with 7 bases fitting TRBD1. Germline V gives CDR1 LGHNA, CDR2 YNFKEQ. There are 13 residues in the CDR3. CDR3 protein: CASSQEGPGQVDF. The CDR3 DNA reads TGTGCCAGCAGCCAAGAAGGCCCCGGACAGGTAGACTTC.

This clone showed up just a few times. This rearrangement joins TRBV7-9 to TRBJ1-2; D remains ambiguous. The germline gives CDR1 SEHNR, CDR2 FQNEAQ (reference sequence). V was trimmed by 2 bases and J by 6 bases, leaving 7 bases between them. CDR3 length: 12 amino acids. The CDR3 DNA sequence: TGTGCCAGCAGCTTATTGACTCATGGCTACACCTTC. Its translation: CASSLLTHGYTF.

This clone was detected many times. The genes are TRBV4-1 and TRBJ2-5; no clear D gene. CDR3 length: 13 residues. Germline V lookup: CDR1 MGHRA, CDR2 YSYEKL. V was clipped by 2 bases and J by 5 bases, with 9 bases between them. In DNA form, the CDR3 reads TGCGCCAGCAGCCAACTGCCACGGGAGACCCAGTACTTC. Its translation: CASSQLPRETQYF.

This clone occurred a few times. V and J are TRBV19 and TRBJ2-7, with 9 positions matching TRBD2. J gave up 2 bases and V 6 bases, and 14 bases lay outside the gene matches. CDR1 LNHDA and CDR2 SQIVND come from the germline V gene (reference sequence). CDR3 length equals 17 residues. Here the CDR3 reads CASRPTPWREGPYEQYF. DNA of the CDR3: TGTGCCAGTAGACCAACCCCCTGGCGGGAGGGCCCCTACGAGCAGTACTTC.

In its sample, this clone was seen a few times. The chain employs TRBV7-8 and TRBJ2-7; the D is unclear. Germline-derived CDR1 and CDR2 are SGHVS and FQNEAQ. The CDR3 covers 11 residues. V was shortened by 4 bases and J by 3 bases, with 4 bases between the two germline ends. The CDR3 DNA is TGTGCCAGCAGCTATAACTACGAGCAGTACTTC. Translation gives CASSYNYEQYF.

This clone has a handful of counts. The chain combines TRBV18 with TRBJ2-3, with a possible D match to TRBD2 (5 bases). The germline gives CDR1 KGHSH, CDR2 LQKENI. CDR3 length equals 15 residues. The V gene lost 2 bases and the J gene lost 1 base, with 10 bases spanning the gap. In nucleotides, the CDR3 is TGTGCCAGCTCACCATTCGCGGAGGGCACAGATACGCAGTATTTT. It codes for CASSPFAEGTDTQYF.